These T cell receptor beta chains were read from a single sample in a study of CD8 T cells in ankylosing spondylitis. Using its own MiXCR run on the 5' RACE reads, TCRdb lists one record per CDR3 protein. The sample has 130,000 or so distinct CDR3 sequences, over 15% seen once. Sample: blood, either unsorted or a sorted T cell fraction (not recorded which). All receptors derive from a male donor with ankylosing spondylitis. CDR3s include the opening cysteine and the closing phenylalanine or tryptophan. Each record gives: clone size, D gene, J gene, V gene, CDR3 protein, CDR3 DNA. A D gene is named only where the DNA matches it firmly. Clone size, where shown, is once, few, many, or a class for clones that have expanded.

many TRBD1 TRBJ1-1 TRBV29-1 CSVDRAMNTEAFF TGCAGCGTCGACAGGGCCATGAACACTGAAGCTTTCTTT
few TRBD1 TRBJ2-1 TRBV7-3 CASSLTGRGSVEQFF TGTGCCAGCAGCTTAACAGGCAGGGGGTCCGTTGAGCAGTTCTTC
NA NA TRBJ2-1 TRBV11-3 CASSQTSYNEQFF TGTGCCAGCAGCCAAACAAGCTACAATGAGCAGTTCTTC
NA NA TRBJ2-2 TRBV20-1 CSARSWTGELFF TGCAGTGCTAGAAGTTGGACCGGGGAGCTGTTTTTT
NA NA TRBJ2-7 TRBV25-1 CASSDGNAREQYF TGTGCCAGCAGTGATGGGAACGCCCGGGAGCAGTACTTC
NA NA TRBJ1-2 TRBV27 CASRPRGGPEGYTF TGTGCCAGCAGACCCCGGGGGGGGCCGGAGGGCTACACCTTC
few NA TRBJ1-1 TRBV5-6 CASSKTGWKALAFF TGTGCCAGCAGCAAAACAGGGTGGAAGGCCCTGGCTTTCTTT
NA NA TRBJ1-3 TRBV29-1 CSVRGERGISGNTIYF TGCAGCGTTCGGGGGGAGAGAGGGATCTCTGGAAACACCATATATTTT
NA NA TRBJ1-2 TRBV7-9 CASSLGARPHYGYTF TGTGCCAGCAGCTTAGGGGCCAGGCCGCACTATGGCTACACCTTC
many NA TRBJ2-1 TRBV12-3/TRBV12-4 CASREDTAEQFF TGTGCCAGCAGAGAGGACACGGCTGAGCAGTTCTTC
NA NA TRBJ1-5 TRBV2 CASSVPTGYNQPQHF TGTGCCAGCAGCGTACCTACAGGGTACAATCAGCCCCAGCATTTT
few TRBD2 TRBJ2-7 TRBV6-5 CASSYELAGAYEQYF TGTGCCAGCAGTTACGAGCTAGCGGGAGCCTACGAGCAGTACTTC
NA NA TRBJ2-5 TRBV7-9 CASSGPLEETQYF TGTGCCAGCAGTGGTCCGCTAGAAGAGACCCAGTACTTC
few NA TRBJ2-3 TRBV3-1 CASTPNFGVSTDTQYF TGTGCCAGCACCCCCAACTTTGGTGTTAGCACAGATACGCAGTATTTT
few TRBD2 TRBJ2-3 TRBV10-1 CASSGLAGGGDTQYF TGCGCCAGCAGCGGACTAGCGGGAGGTGGAGATACGCAGTATTTT
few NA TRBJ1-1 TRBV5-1 CASSLGLGLNTEAFF TGCGCCAGCAGCTTGGGGTTGGGGCTGAACACTGAAGCTTTCTTT
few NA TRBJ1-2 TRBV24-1 CATSDLNRRYGYTF TGTGCCACCAGTGATTTGAACCGGAGGTATGGCTACACCTTC
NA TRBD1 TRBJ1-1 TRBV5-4 CARSPGDSYTEAFF TGTGCCAGGAGCCCTGGGGACAGCTACACTGAAGCTTTCTTT
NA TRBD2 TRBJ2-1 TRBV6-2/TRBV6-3 CASSPLLTSGTGEQFF TGTGCCAGCAGTCCCCTCCTGACTAGCGGGACAGGCGAGCAGTTCTTC
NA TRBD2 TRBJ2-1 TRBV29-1 CSASGLAGGHYNEQFF TGCAGCGCATCGGGACTAGCGGGAGGGCATTACAATGAGCAGTTCTTC
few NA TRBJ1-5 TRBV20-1 CSARLIGVKGGNQPQHF TGCAGTGCTAGACTCATAGGGGTAAAGGGGGGAAATCAGCCCCAGCATTTT
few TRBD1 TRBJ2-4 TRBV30 CAWRDRVYENIQYF TGTGCCTGGAGGGACAGGGTTTATGAAAACATTCAGTACTTC
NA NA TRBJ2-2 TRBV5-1 CATPIQENTGELFF TGCGCCACCCCGATACAGGAGAACACCGGGGAGCTGTTTTTT
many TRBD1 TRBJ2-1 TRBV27 CASSRDRGTYNEQFF TGTGCCAGCAGCCGCGACAGGGGAACCTACAATGAGCAGTTCTTC
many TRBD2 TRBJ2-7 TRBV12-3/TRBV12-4 CASSFGTSYEQYF TGTGCCAGCAGTTTCGGGACTAGCTACGAGCAGTACTTC
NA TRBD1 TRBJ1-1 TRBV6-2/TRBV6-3 CASSGQGRFTEAFF TGTGCCAGCAGTGGACAGGGTCGGTTCACTGAAGCTTTCTTT
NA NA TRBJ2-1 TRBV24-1 CATSDATLGYEQFF TGTGCCACCAGTGATGCCACTCTAGGGTACGAGCAGTTCTTC
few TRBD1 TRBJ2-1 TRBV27 CASSLGTGLNEQFF TGTGCCAGCAGTTTGGGGACAGGGCTCAATGAGCAGTTCTTC
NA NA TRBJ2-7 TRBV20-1 CSARDPASSSYEQYF TGCAGTGCTAGAGATCCTGCGTCAAGCTCCTACGAGCAGTACTTC
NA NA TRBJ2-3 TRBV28 CASSLFFRTTRRGTDTQYF TGTGCCAGCAGTTTATTTTTTAGGACTACCCGAAGAGGGACAGATACGCAGTATTTT
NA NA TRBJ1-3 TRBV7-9 CASSPRVQGVGNTIYF TGTGCCAGCAGCCCTAGAGTACAGGGTGTTGGAAACACCATATATTTT
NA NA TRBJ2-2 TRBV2 CASGDTAFSTGELFF TGTGCCAGCGGTGACACTGCTTTTTCCACCGGGGAGCTGTTTTTT
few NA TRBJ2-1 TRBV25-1 CASSELTNEQFF TGTGCCAGCAGTGAATTGACGAATGAGCAGTTCTTC
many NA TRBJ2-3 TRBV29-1 CSAGGSTRKLTDTQYF TGCAGCGCCGGCGGGTCGACCCGGAAGCTCACAGATACGCAGTATTTT
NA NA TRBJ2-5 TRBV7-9 CASSLAGTTQEKTQYF TGTGCCAGCAGCTTAGCCGGGACAACACAGGAGAAGACCCAGTACTTC
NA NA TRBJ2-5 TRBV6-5 CASSLLPPQETQYF TGTGCCAGCAGTTTACTCCCCCCCCAAGAGACCCAGTACTTC
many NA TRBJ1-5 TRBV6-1 CASSERADYSNQPQHF TGTGCCAGCAGTGAAAGGGCAGACTATAGCAATCAGCCCCAGCATTTT
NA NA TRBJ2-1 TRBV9 CASSVGGGTSYNEQFF TGTGCCAGCAGCGTAGGGGGCGGTACCTCCTACAATGAGCAGTTCTTC
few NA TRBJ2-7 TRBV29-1 CSVEGVPYEQYF TGCAGCGTTGAAGGGGTTCCCTACGAGCAGTACTTC